Given below is one T cell receptor beta chain in context. This entry is derived from a study of blood T cell repertoires in COVID-19. The CDR3 sequence is 15 residues long. V lost 6 bases to trimming and J lost 7 bases; unmatched junction nucleotides: 9. Germline CDR1 and CDR2: MNHEY and SVGAGI. Produced via immunoSEQ multiplex PCR; TCRdb's table is partial and in-frame only. The sample records roughly 120,000 clones, more than 60% being singletons. Sequenced sample: peripheral blood. The TCR was taken from a man aged 70-80 years with acute or convalescent COVID-19. This chain connects TRBV6-5 to TRBJ2-5; the match to TRBD2 covers 12 bases. The CDR3 DNA follows: TGTGCCAGCAGAACCGGACTAGCGGGGAGAGGGACCCAGTACTTC. This translates into CASRTGLAGRGTQYF.